Listed here are 10 T cell receptor beta chains from one sample, sequenced in a study of blood T cell repertoires in COVID-19. Here immunoSEQ multiplex PCR was the method, and the copy in TCRdb shows in-frame clones only, minus some. The sample carries approximately 230,000 clones, 88% recorded once. Material for sequencing was peripheral blood. The source of these receptors is a woman between 25 and 40 years old with COVID-19, enrolled during active disease.

The chain recombines TRBV11-2 with TRBJ2-1; D perhaps matches TRBD2 (6 bases). The CDR3 is made up of 16 amino acids. The V gene's germline CDR1 is SGHAT and CDR2 FQNNGV. Trimming removed 5 bases from V and 3 bases from J, with 17 bases in between. The CDR3, as DNA: TGTGCCAGCAGCGCGGGACCCCCGGAGCACTACAATGAGCAGTTCTTC. This translates into CASSAGPPEHYNEQFF.

The rearrangement joins TRBV5-6 to TRBJ2-3, with TRBD1 identical over 8 bases. The CDR3 runs 14 residues. Germline-derived CDR1 and CDR2 are SGHDT and YYEEEE. The V and J ends lost 0 bases and 6 bases, in that order; junction bases with no gene match: 3. DNA for the CDR3: TGTGCCAGCAGCTTGGGGACAGGGCGCGATACGCAGTATTTT. Translating gives CASSLGTGRDTQYF.

The chain carries TRBV7-8 and TRBJ2-3; D gene unclear. V gave up 7 bases and J gave up 2 bases, with 4 bases separating them. This CDR3 is 11 amino acids long. CDR1 is SGHVS and CDR2 is FQNEAQ in the germline V gene. The CDR3 sequence is CASTSTDTQYF. The CDR3, as DNA: TGTGCCAGCACATCCACAGATACGCAGTATTTT.

The chain recombines TRBV7-9 with TRBJ1-1; 8 bases agree with TRBD1. J was trimmed by 5 bases and V by 5 bases; bases with no gene match: 10. CDR1 is SEHNR and CDR2 is FQNEAQ in the germline V gene (reference sequence). This CDR3 spans 15 amino acids. CDR3 in DNA: TGTGCCAGCAGCCATTCGACAGGGGCGGGGACTGAAGCTTTCTTT. Translating it yields CASSHSTGAGTEAFF.

The CDR3 spells CASSHTKTGVTEAFF. The CDR3 DNA sequence: TGCGCCAGCAGCCATACCAAGACAGGGGTGACTGAAGCTTTCTTT. V usage is TRBV4-3 and J usage is TRBJ1-1; 8 bases are shared with TRBD1. CDR1 and CDR2 (germline): LGHNA, YSLEER. With V trimmed by 3 bases and J by 5 bases, 8 bases remained unmatched. CDR3 size: 15 residues.

In the case of this clone: A read error may account for a junction end that differs from germline. The J gene is TRBJ1-3, the V gene TRBV20-1, with D unresolved. Germline CDR1 is DFQATT and CDR2 is SNEGSKA (reference sequence). This CDR3 region has 11 residues. CDR3 in amino acids: CSATPGNTIYF. CDR3 DNA: TGCAGCGCTACGCCCGGGAACACCATATATTTT.

The rearrangement joins TRBV28 to TRBJ1-3; maybe TRBD1 (5 bases). CDR1 and CDR2 from the germline V gene are MDHEN and SYDVKM. V dropped 6 bases and J dropped 6 bases, with 15 bases sitting between them. The CDR3 runs to 14 residues. The CDR3 DNA follows: TGTGCCAGCAGCCAGACAGCCAGATTAAACACCATATATTTT. Its translation: CASSQTARLNTIYF.

The J gene is TRBJ2-3, the V gene TRBV18; D gene ambiguous. Looked up from germline, CDR1 is KGHSH and CDR2 is LQKENI. V was shortened by 6 bases and J by 0 bases, with 4 bases between the two germline ends. This CDR3 spans 12 amino acids. The DNA for the CDR3 is TGTGCCAGCTCTCTGAGCACAGATACGCAGTATTTT. As protein: CASSLSTDTQYF.

This clone was detected a few times. This rearrangement joins TRBV19 to TRBJ1-6; a possible D gene is TRBD1 (5 bases). Looked up from germline, CDR1 is LNHDA and CDR2 is SQIVND (reference sequence). The V end was cut by 3 bases, the J end by 7 bases, with 13 bases between. The CDR3 runs to 15 residues. CDR3 amino acids: CASSMDGRGNSPLHF. The CDR3 DNA follows: TGTGCCAGTAGTATGGACGGGCGGGGGAATTCACCCCTCCACTTT.

This sequence joins TRBV18 and TRBJ2-1; D is undetermined. In germline, CDR1 is KGHSH, CDR2 LQKENI. The CDR3 consists of 13 residues. The V end lost 2 bases, the J end lost 7 bases, and 9 bases lay between the germline ends. CDR3 region: CASSPNPNNEQFF. CDR3 coding DNA: TGTGCCAGCTCACCAAATCCCAATAATGAGCAGTTCTTC.